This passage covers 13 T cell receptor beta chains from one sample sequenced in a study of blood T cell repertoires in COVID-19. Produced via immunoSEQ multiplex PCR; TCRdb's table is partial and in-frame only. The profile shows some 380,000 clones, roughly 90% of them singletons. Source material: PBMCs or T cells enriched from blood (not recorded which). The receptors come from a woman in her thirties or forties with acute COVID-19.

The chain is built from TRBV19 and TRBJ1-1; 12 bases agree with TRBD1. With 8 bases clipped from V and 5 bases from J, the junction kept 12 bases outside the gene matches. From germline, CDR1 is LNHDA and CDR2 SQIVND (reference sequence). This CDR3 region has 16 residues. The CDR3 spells CASDPGTGGARTEAFF. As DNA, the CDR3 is TGTGCCAGTGATCCCGGGACAGGGGGCGCGAGGACTGAAGCTTTCTTT.

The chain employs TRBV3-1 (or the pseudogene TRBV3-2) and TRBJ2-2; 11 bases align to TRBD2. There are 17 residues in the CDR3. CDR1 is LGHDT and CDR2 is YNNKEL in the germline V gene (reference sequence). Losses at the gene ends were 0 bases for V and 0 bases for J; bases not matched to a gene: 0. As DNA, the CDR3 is TGTGCCAGCAGCCAAGAACTAGCGGGGGCGAACACCGGGGAGCTGTTTTTT. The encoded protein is CASSQELAGANTGELFF.

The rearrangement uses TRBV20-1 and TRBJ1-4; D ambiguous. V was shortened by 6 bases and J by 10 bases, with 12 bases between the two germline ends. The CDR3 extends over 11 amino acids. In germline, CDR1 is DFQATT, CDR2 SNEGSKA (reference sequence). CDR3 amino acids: CSAHGGGKLFF. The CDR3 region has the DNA TGCAGTGCCCACGGAGGAGGAAAACTGTTTTTT.

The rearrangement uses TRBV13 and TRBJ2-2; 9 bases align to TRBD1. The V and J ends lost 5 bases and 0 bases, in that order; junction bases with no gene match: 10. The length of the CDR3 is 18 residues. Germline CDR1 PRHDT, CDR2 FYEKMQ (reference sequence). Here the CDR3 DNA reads TGTGCCAGCAGCACCACAGACAGGGGGAGGCCGAACACCGGGGAGCTGTTTTTT. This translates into CASSTTDRGRPNTGELFF.

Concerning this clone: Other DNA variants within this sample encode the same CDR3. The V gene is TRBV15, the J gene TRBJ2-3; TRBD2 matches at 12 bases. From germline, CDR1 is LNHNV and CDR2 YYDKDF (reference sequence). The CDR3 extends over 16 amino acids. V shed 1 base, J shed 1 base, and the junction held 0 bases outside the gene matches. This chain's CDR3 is CATSRGLAGGTDTQYF. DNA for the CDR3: TGTGCCACCAGCAGAGGACTAGCGGGGGGCACAGATACGCAGTATTTT.

The CDR3 DNA reads TGCGCCAGCAGCTTGGGCTTAGCGACCCTCTACGAGCAGTACTTC. As protein: CASSLGLATLYEQYF. J is TRBJ2-7 and V is TRBV5-1, with D tentatively TRBD2 (5 bases). V was cut by 0 bases and J by 3 bases, with 13 bases left in between. The CDR3 consists of 15 residues. The germline V gene has CDR1 SGHRS and CDR2 YFSETQ.

CDR3 nucleotides: TGTGCCAGCCGGAGACTAGCGGGGTCCTCGGCGACTTACGAGCAGTACTTC. This encodes CASRRLAGSSATYEQYF. This chain connects TRBV2 to TRBJ2-7; 11 nucleotides line up with TRBD2. V shed 8 bases, J shed 4 bases, and the junction held 16 bases outside the gene matches. Germline V lookup: CDR1 SNHLY, CDR2 FYNNEI. This CDR3 has 17 amino acids.

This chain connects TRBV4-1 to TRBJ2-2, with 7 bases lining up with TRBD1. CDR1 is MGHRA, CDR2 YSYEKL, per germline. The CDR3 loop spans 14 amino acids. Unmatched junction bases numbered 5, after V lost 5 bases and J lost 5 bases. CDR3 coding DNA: TGCGCCAGCAGCTACAGGGGTTTTACCGGGGAGCTGTTTTTT. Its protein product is CASSYRGFTGELFF.

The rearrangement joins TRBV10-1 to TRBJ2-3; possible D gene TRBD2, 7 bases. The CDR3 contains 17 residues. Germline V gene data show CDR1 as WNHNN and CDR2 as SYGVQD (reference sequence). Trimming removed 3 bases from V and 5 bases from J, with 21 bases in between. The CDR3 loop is CASSDSRWGGQEDTQYF. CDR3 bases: TGCGCCAGCAGTGATAGTCGGTGGGGGGGCCAAGAAGATACGCAGTATTTT.

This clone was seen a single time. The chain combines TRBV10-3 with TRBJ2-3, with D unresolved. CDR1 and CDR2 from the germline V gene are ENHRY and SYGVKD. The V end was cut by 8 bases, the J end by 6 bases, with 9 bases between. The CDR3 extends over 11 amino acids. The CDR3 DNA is TGTGCCATCTCTCCGAGGGATACGCAGTATTTT. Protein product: CAISPRDTQYF.

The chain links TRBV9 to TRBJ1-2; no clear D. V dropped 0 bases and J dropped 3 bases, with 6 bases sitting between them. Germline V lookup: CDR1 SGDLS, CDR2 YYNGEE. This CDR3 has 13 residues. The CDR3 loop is CASSVGSYYGYTF. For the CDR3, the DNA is TGTGCCAGCAGCGTAGGTTCTTACTATGGCTACACCTTC. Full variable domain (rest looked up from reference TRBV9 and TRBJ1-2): DSGVTQTPKHLITATGQRVTLRCSPRSGDLSVYWYQQSLDQGLQFLIQYYNGEERAKGNILERFSAQQFPDLHSELNLSSLELGDSALYFCASSVGSYYGYTFGSGTRLTVV.

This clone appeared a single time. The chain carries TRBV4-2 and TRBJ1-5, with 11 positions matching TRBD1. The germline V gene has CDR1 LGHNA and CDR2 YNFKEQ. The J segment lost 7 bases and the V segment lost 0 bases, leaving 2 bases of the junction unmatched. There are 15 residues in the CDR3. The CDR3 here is CASSQEDRGPQPQHF. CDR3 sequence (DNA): TGTGCCAGCAGCCAAGAGGACAGGGGGCCCCAGCCCCAGCATTTT.

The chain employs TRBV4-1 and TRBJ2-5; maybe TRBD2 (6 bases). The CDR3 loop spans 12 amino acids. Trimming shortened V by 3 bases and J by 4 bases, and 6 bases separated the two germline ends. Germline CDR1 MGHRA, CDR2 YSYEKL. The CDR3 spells CASSQGGETQYF. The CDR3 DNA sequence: TGCGCCAGCAGCCAGGGGGGAGAGACCCAGTACTTC.